The 29 T cell receptor beta chains in this list originate from one sample, sequenced in a study of blood T cell repertoires in COVID-19 (dated by TCRdb to about 2020). The library relied on the immunoSEQ multiplex PCR assay. TCRdb stores this immuneACCESS table with in-frame sequences only. Part of the clones is absent; in the studies checked, under half of the shortfall reflects unresolved V genes, and no reason is known for the rest. The sample table contains about 140,000 clones; only one count was recorded for about 80% of them. The top ten hold roughly 4.5% of the sample. The sequenced material came from peripheral blood. The origin of the receptors is a human donor in a cohort sampled during active COVID-19.

The table lists this clone with a few counts. The CDR3 sequence is CASSLKGGSAEAFF. The CDR3 DNA reads as TGTGCCAGCAGCTTAAAAGGGGGCAGCGCTGAAGCTTTCTTT. The rearrangement links TRBV7-9 to TRBJ1-1, with 7 positions matching TRBD1. This CDR3 has 14 amino acids. Germline CDR1 and CDR2: SEHNR and FQNEAQ (reference sequence). Trimming at V came to 2 bases and at J to 6 bases, leaving 6 bases not matched to a gene.

Only one count was recorded for this clone. The chain uses TRBV2 and TRBJ2-3, with TRBD1 matching 7 bases. CDR1 is SNHLY and CDR2 is FYNNEI in the germline V gene. With 4 bases clipped from V and 5 bases from J, the junction kept 6 bases outside the gene matches. The CDR3 loop spans 14 amino acids. DNA for the CDR3: TGTGCCAGCAGTGGTCCGGGACAGAGAGATACGCAGTATTTT. This translates into CASSGPGQRDTQYF.

This rearrangement joins TRBV11-2 to TRBJ2-2; D is perhaps TRBD2 (5 bases). The CDR3 is 17 amino acids. The V gene lost 0 bases and the J gene lost 1 base, with 12 bases spanning the gap. Per the germline V gene, CDR1 is SGHAT and CDR2 is FQNNGV. This CDR3 reads CASSLEPTAVNTGELFF. The CDR3 nucleotides are TGTGCCAGCAGCTTAGAGCCCACAGCGGTGAACACCGGGGAGCTGTTTTTT.

The genes are TRBV6-5 and TRBJ1-1; 7 bases map to TRBD1. J was trimmed by 10 bases and V by 10 bases; bases with no gene match: 15. Germline assignment: CDR1 MNHEY and CDR2 SVGAGI. The CDR3 has 13 amino acids. The CDR3 loop is CATSRGVSFGAFF. The CDR3 coding sequence is TGTGCCACCTCCAGGGGGGTCTCCTTTGGAGCTTTCTTT.

The V gene is TRBV25-1, the J gene TRBJ1-1; no clear D. This CDR3 is built from 14 residues. V dropped 6 bases and J dropped 2 bases, with 13 bases sitting between them. The germline CDR1 and CDR2 sequences are MGHDK and SYGVNS. Here the CDR3 DNA reads TGTGCCAGCAGAAACTCCGGGAGAAACACTGAAGCTTTCTTT. Protein product: CASRNSGRNTEAFF.

The chain has TRBV6-2 or TRBV6-3 and TRBJ1-4; perhaps TRBD1 as D (6 bases). The CDR3 has 18 residues. V lost 2 bases and J lost 0, with 16 bases in between. The germline V gene encodes CDR1 MNHEY and CDR2 SVGEGT. The CDR3 sequence: CASSYRGQGGATNEKLFF. The CDR3 DNA is TGTGCCAGCAGTTACCGTGGCCAAGGGGGAGCAACTAATGAAAAACTGTTTTTT.

The chain has TRBV5-6 and TRBJ1-4, with TRBD1 matching 7 bases. The CDR3 runs to 11 residues. V trimming: 9 bases; J trimming: 7 bases; junction bases outside the gene matches: 3. Germline V gene sequence: CDR1 SGHDT, CDR2 YYEEEE. In DNA form, the CDR3 reads TGTGCCACCAGGGACAGTGAAAAACTGTTTTTT. Amino acid sequence: CATRDSEKLFF.

The V gene is TRBV3-1 (or the pseudogene TRBV3-2), the J gene TRBJ1-3, with D possibly being TRBD1 (6 bases). CDR3 size: 17 residues. Germline V gene data show CDR1 as LGHDT and CDR2 as YNNKEL (reference sequence). V was trimmed by 0 bases and J by 0 bases, leaving 12 bases between them. In DNA, the CDR3 is TGTGCCAGCAGCCAAGAGGGGGCCGGTGACTCTGGAAACACCATATATTTT. As protein: CASSQEGAGDSGNTIYF.

For the CDR3, the DNA is TGTGCCAGCAGGCAACTAGCGGGGGCAGGCACCGGGGAGCTGTTTTTT. Amino acid sequence: CASRQLAGAGTGELFF. The V call is TRBV28, the J call TRBJ2-2, with TRBD2 matching 11 bases. CDR3 length: 16 amino acids. Germline lookup yields CDR1 MDHEN and CDR2 SYDVKM. V gave up 6 bases and J gave up 4 bases; unmatched junction bases: 7.

The rearrangement uses TRBV7-3 and TRBJ2-3; D remains unclear. The CDR3 totals 13 residues. Germline V gene lookup returns CDR1 SGHTA and CDR2 FQGTGA. Trimming cost V 1 base and J 3 bases, with 5 bases left between them. Written as DNA, the CDR3 is TGTGCCAGCAGCTTAAGTCCAACAGATACGCAGTATTTT. Residues: CASSLSPTDTQYF.

The chain couples TRBV7-2 to TRBJ2-5; D gene unclear. Trimming pared 1 base from V and 5 bases from J, leaving 11 bases between. Germline CDR1 reads SGHTA; CDR2 reads FQGNSA. CDR3 length equals 14 residues. The CDR3 loop is CASSLVVSSETQYF. The CDR3 bases are TGTGCCAGCAGCTTAGTGGTTAGCTCGGAGACCCAGTACTTC. Variable domain in full (rest from reference TRBV7-2 and TRBJ2-5): GAGVSQSPSNKVTEKGKDVELRCDPISGHTALYWYRQSLGQGLEFLIYFQGNSAPDKSGLPSDRFSAERTGGSVSTLTIQRTQQEDSAVYLCASSLVVSSETQYFGPGTRLLVL.

The chain couples TRBV5-1 to TRBJ2-1; 9 positions match TRBD2. Germline CDR1 is SGHRS and CDR2 is YFSETQ. The CDR3 is made up of 15 amino acids. V trimming: 4 bases; J trimming: 3 bases; junction bases outside the gene matches: 5. CDR3 DNA: TGCGCCAGCAGCCCCAGCGGGGGGAACTACAATGAGCAGTTCTTC. Protein product: CASSPSGGNYNEQFF.

This clone occurred once. The chain couples TRBV3-1 (or the pseudogene TRBV3-2) to TRBJ1-6; a possible D gene is TRBD1 (5 bases). V was pared by 2 bases and J by 7 bases, with 9 bases between. From germline, CDR1 is LGHDT and CDR2 YNNKEL (reference sequence). There are 14 residues in the CDR3. The CDR3 DNA follows: TGTGCCAGCAGCCAAACAGGTGGGAATTCACCCCTCCACTTT. Residues: CASSQTGGNSPLHF.

V gene TRBV7-3 combines with J gene TRBJ2-1; D might be TRBD1 (6 bases). Germline-derived CDR1 and CDR2 are SGHTA and FQGTGA. The CDR3 runs 14 residues. Trimming took off 5 bases at V and 6 bases at J, with 14 bases between the two ends. The CDR3 coding sequence is TGTGCCAGCAGCCTGTACAGGGTCCCCAATGAGCAGTTCTTC. It codes for CASSLYRVPNEQFF.

The rearrangement joins TRBV7-9 to TRBJ2-1; 7 positions agree with TRBD2. The CDR3 covers 14 residues. In germline, CDR1 is SEHNR, CDR2 FQNEAQ (reference sequence). Trimming cost V 3 bases and J 5 bases; bases outside gene matches: 4. The CDR3 region has the DNA TGTGCCAGCAGCTTGGGCGGGGGTGACAATGAGCAGTTCTTC. Translating it yields CASSLGGGDNEQFF.

The chain is built from TRBV2 and TRBJ2-1; D is possibly TRBD2 (6 bases). Trimming shortened V by 1 base and J by 4 bases, and 11 bases separated the two germline ends. The CDR3 covers 15 residues. From germline, CDR1 is SNHLY and CDR2 FYNNEI. The CDR3 loop is CASSEGILAYNEQFF. In DNA form, the CDR3 reads TGTGCCAGCAGTGAAGGTATTCTAGCGTACAATGAGCAGTTCTTC.

V usage is TRBV30 and J usage is TRBJ2-7; 10 bases match TRBD1. With V trimmed by 8 bases and J by 2 bases, 0 bases remained unmatched. Germline values: CDR1 GTSNPN, CDR2 SVGIG (reference sequence). There are 11 residues in the CDR3. The CDR3 spells CAGTGAYEQYF. The CDR3 DNA reads TGTGCCGGGACAGGGGCCTACGAGCAGTACTTC.

The rearrangement uses TRBV30 and TRBJ1-1, with 8 nucleotides matching TRBD1. Germline lookup yields CDR1 GTSNPN and CDR2 SVGIG (reference sequence). The CDR3 has 13 amino acids. Losses at the gene ends were 4 bases for V and 3 bases for J; bases not matched to a gene: 4. The CDR3, as DNA: TGTGCCTGGAATAAGGACAGGGACACTGAAGCTTTCTTT. This gives the protein CAWNKDRDTEAFF.

The chain is built from TRBV6-5 and TRBJ1-1; the D gene is possibly TRBD1 (5 bases). The germline V gene has CDR1 MNHEY and CDR2 SVGAGI. There are 15 residues in the CDR3. With 2 bases removed from V and 3 bases from J, the gap between germline ends came to 13 bases. The CDR3 region has the DNA TGTGCCAGCAGTTACGGGGCCACCGCGGACACTGAAGCTTTCTTT. It specifies CASSYGATADTEAFF.

The chain links TRBV19 to TRBJ2-1; D remains unclear. Germline CDR1 and CDR2: LNHDA and SQIVND (reference sequence). V lost 5 bases, J lost 6 bases, and 14 bases lay in between. This CDR3 comprises 14 residues. DNA of the CDR3: TGTGCCAGTAGTCCCCTAGGTGCGTTCAATGAGCAGTTCTTC. This codes for CASSPLGAFNEQFF.

The J gene is TRBJ2-7, the V gene TRBV29-1, with D possibly matching TRBD1 (7 bases). CDR1 is SQVTM and CDR2 is ANQGSEA in the germline V gene. CDR3 length equals 14 residues. Trimming stripped 6 bases from V and 2 bases from J, with 17 bases between. The DNA of the CDR3 is TGCAGCGTACGACTAGGGACAGACACCTACGAGCAGTACTTC. Its protein is CSVRLGTDTYEQYF.

V and J are TRBV6-6 and TRBJ1-1; a weak D match, TRBD1 (5 bases). The CDR3 sequence is 13 residues long. Germline CDR1 MNHNY, CDR2 SVGAGI (reference sequence). With 5 bases removed from V and 7 bases from J, the gap between germline ends came to 14 bases. The CDR3 nucleotides are TGTGCCAGCAGTCCCACCTACGGGGGTGAAGCTTTCTTT. Its translation: CASSPTYGGEAFF.

The V call is TRBV3-1 (or the pseudogene TRBV3-2), the J call TRBJ2-1, with D possibly matching TRBD2 (5 bases). Germline lookup yields CDR1 LGHDT and CDR2 YNNKEL (reference sequence). The CDR3 length is 15 residues. Trimming shortened V by 1 base and J by 4 bases, and 11 bases separated the two germline ends. The DNA of the CDR3 is TGTGCCAGCAGCCAAGGCGGGTACCTGTACAATGAGCAGTTCTTC. Its protein product is CASSQGGYLYNEQFF.

J is TRBJ2-3 and V is TRBV5-1; 7 bases match TRBD2. In germline, CDR1 is SGHRS, CDR2 YFSETQ. With V trimmed by 0 bases and J by 6 bases, 13 bases remained unmatched. The CDR3 extends over 17 amino acids. CDR3 protein: CASSLGLAEGIWDTQYF. CDR3 DNA: TGCGCCAGCAGCTTGGGCCTAGCGGAGGGGATATGGGATACGCAGTATTTT.

The chain links TRBV4-2 to TRBJ2-1; no clear D gene. V was cut by 0 bases and J by 0 bases, with 6 bases left in between. This CDR3 comprises 15 residues. CDR1 and CDR2 (germline): LGHNA, YNFKEQ. The CDR3 reads CASSQESSSYNEQFF. CDR3 DNA: TGTGCCAGCAGCCAAGAATCCAGCTCCTACAATGAGCAGTTCTTC.

The chain couples TRBV6-6 to TRBJ2-1; TRBD2 matches 12 bases. Trimming removed 5 bases from V and 9 bases from J; junction bases left unmatched: 14. This CDR3 contains 17 residues. Germline-derived CDR1 and CDR2 are MNHNY and SVGAGI (reference sequence). The CDR3 loop is CASSRSMGLAGGPEQFF. The CDR3 nucleotides are TGTGCCAGCAGTCGATCGATGGGGCTAGCGGGGGGGCCTGAGCAGTTCTTC.

CDR3 sequence reads: CASSLPGQGYTEAFF. The CDR3 DNA is TGTGCCAGCAGCTTACCGGGACAGGGGTACACTGAAGCTTTCTTT. This chain uses TRBV11-2 with TRBJ1-1; 10 positions match TRBD1. Germline V gene sequence: CDR1 SGHAT, CDR2 FQNNGV. V shed 2 bases and J 3 bases; nucleotides not matched to a gene: 3. There are 15 residues in the CDR3. Complete variable domain (other parts from reference TRBV11-2 and TRBJ1-1): EAGVAQSPRYKIIEKRQSVAFWCNPISGHATLYWYQQILGQGPKLLIQFQNNGVVDDSQLPKDRFSAERLKGVDSTLKIQPAKLEDSAVYLCASSLPGQGYTEAFFGQGTRLTVV.

Note on this clone: This CDR3 is also generated by other DNA sequences in the sample. This rearrangement joins TRBV5-1 to TRBJ2-3; D unresolved. CDR3 length: 14 residues. Germline V gene data show CDR1 as SGHRS and CDR2 as YFSETQ. The germline V and J ends were trimmed by 0 bases and 1 base, with 6 bases remaining between them. The CDR3 DNA reads as TGCGCCAGCAGCTTGGACCGGGGCACAGATACGCAGTATTTT. Protein sequence: CASSLDRGTDTQYF. The full variable domain, completed using reference TRBV5-1 and TRBJ2-3, is KAGVTQTPRYLIKTRGQQVTLSCSPISGHRSVSWYQQTPGQGLQFLFEYFSETQRNKGNFPGRFSGRQFSNSRSEMNVSTLELGDSALYLCASSLDRGTDTQYFGPGTRLTVL.

DNA of the CDR3: TGTGCCAGACAAACAGGGAAGGGAAAGAGCTCCTATAATTCACCCCTCCACTTT. It is translated as CARQTGKGKSSYNSPLHF. V usage is TRBV21-1 and J usage is TRBJ1-6; TRBD1, the table's D call, lacks a check against the DNA. TRBV21-1 corresponds to a pseudogene. This CDR3 spans 18 amino acids.